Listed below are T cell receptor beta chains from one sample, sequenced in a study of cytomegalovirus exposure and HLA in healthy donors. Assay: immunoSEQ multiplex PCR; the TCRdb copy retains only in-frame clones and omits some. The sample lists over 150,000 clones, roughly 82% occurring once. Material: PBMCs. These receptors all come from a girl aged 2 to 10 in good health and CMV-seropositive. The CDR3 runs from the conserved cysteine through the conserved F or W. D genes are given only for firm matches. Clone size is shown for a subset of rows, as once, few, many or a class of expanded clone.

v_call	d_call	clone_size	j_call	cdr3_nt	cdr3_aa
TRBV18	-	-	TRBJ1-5	TGTGCCAGCTCACCGGCCTACAGGGCGGTCAGTCAGCCCCAGCATTTT	CASSPAYRAVSQPQHF
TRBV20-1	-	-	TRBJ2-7	TGCAGTGCTAGGGGTAGCTACGAGCAGTACTTC	CSARGSYEQYF
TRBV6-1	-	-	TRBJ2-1	TGTGCCAGCAGTGAAAGGGGCTCCTACAATGAGCAGTTCTTC	CASSERGSYNEQFF
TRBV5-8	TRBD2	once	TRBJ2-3	TGTGCCAGCAGCGTGCTGACGGGAGGGCATATAGATACGCAGTATTTT	CASSVLTGGHIDTQYF
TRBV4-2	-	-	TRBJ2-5	TGTGCCAGCAGCCAAGAACCCCCTAAGAGGGGGGGCGGTTTGGGAGAGACCCAGTACTTC	CASSQEPPKRGGGLGETQYF
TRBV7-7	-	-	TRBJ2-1	TGTGCTAGCAGCTACGGCCCGTTGCGGGAGCAGTTCTTC	CASSYGPLREQFF
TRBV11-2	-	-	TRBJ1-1	TGTGCCAGCAGCTTATCATCTACCGGTGAAGCTTTCTTT	CASSLSSTGEAFF
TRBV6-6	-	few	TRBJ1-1	TGTGCCAGCAGGGGAGGGGGAATGAACACTGAAGCTTTCTTT	CASRGGGMNTEAFF
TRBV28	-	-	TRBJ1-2	TGTGCCAGCAGTGCCTTGAGGGTTAACTATGGCTACACCTTC	CASSALRVNYGYTF
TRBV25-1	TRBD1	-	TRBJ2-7	TGTGCCAGCAGTGATTCGGACAGGGCTATCGGAGAGCAGTACTTC	CASSDSDRAIGEQYF
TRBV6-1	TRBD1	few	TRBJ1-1	TGTGCCAGCAGTCCACAGGGGAGAGTGGCTTTCTTT	CASSPQGRVAFF
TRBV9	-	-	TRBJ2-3	TGTGCCAGCAGCGTAGGGGGCTTAGAAGCAGATACGCAGTATTTT	CASSVGGLEADTQYF
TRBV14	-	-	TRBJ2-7	TGTGCCAGCAGCCAAGCCCACCTGCGGCAGAGAGTTTACGAGCAGTACTTC	CASSQAHLRQRVYEQYF
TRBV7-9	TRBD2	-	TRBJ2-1	TGTGCCAGCAGCTTAAGAGCGGGAGGGCCTTACAATGAGCAGTTCTTC	CASSLRAGGPYNEQFF
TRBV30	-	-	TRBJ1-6	TGTGCCTGGACAATCCGGGGAGGAAACTCACCCCTCCACTTT	CAWTIRGGNSPLHF